This TCR beta chain was recorded in a study of shared clonotypes between healthy human individuals. Study summary: Used for every donor were three CD4 naive, three CD4 memory, two CD8 naive and one CD8 memory plate.

In regard to this clone: Its antigen remains unknown.

Per the germline V gene, CDR1 is MGHRA and CDR2 is YSYEKL. Trimming took 3 bases from V and 5 from J; bases not matched to a gene: 13. The CDR3 has 17 residues. Recent vaccinations or acute infections were absent in the healthy HIV-negative adult donors. The study's findings and limits: The represented genetic and exposure-history diversity was limited by the small number of donors.

Deep was the level at which the assay was run. Here immunoSEQ multiplex PCR was the method, and the copy in TCRdb shows in-frame clones only, minus some. The sample contains approximately 1.4 million clones, 95% to 99% of which appear only once. The chain has TRBV4-1 and TRBJ2-1; 7 positions agree with TRBD2. Sequencing used naive CD4+ T cells sorted from blood. Subset specified: CD45RA+ positively selected. The clonotype originates from a man aged 30 to 39 in good health. The CDR3: CASSQLGRGRQNNEQFF. The DNA for the CDR3 is TGCGCCAGCAGCCAGCTAGGGAGGGGACGACAAAACAATGAGCAGTTCTTC.